One and the same sample provided the 30 T cell receptor beta chains below, sequenced in a study of chronic HIV infection and antiretroviral therapy. TCRdb itself ran the 5' RACE reads through MiXCR, one entry per CDR3 protein. Among some 46,000 distinct CDR3 sequences listed, roughly 19% were seen once. The specimen was peripheral blood. The source is an adult who had HIV and had not received antiretroviral therapy, or was an uninfected healthy control (not recorded which).

V and J are TRBV7-9 and TRBJ1-6, with D perhaps matching TRBD1 (5 bases). The germline V and J ends were trimmed by 5 bases and 0 bases, with 11 bases remaining between them. Germline assignment: CDR1 SEHNR and CDR2 FQNEAQ (reference sequence). CDR3 length equals 16 residues. The CDR3 loop reads CASSPGLSSYNSPLHF. DNA of the CDR3: TGTGCCAGCAGCCCGGGACTGAGCTCCTATAATTCACCCCTCCACTTT.

There are a few counts of this clonotype. CDR3 residues: CASSFGEAEGDRVTLHF. CDR3 DNA: TGTGCCAGCAGTTTTGGGGAGGCAGAGGGAGATCGTGTGACCCTCCACTTT. The chain employs TRBV28 and TRBJ1-6, with D uncertain. CDR3 length: 17 amino acids. V was pared by 3 bases and J by 14 bases, with 26 bases between. In germline, CDR1 is MDHEN, CDR2 SYDVKM.

This rearrangement joins TRBV9 to TRBJ1-2; 7 bases match TRBD1. This CDR3 contains 17 residues. Germline lookup yields CDR1 SGDLS and CDR2 YYNGEE. The V and J ends lost 0 bases and 2 bases, in that order; junction bases with no gene match: 10. The CDR3 DNA reads TGTGCCAGCAGCGTAGATCCCCGTAGGGGACAGAACTATGGCTACACCTTC. This sequence encodes CASSVDPRRGQNYGYTF.

This clonotype was seen more than once but under ten times. The rearrangement joins TRBV28 to TRBJ1-5; D is unclear. Trimming cost V 6 bases and J 3 bases, with 9 bases left between them. Germline CDR1 MDHEN, CDR2 SYDVKM. This CDR3 has 13 amino acids. CDR3 sequence reads: CASSSLVNQPQHF. The CDR3 region has the DNA TGTGCCAGCAGCTCCTTAGTCAATCAGCCCCAGCATTTT.

The rearrangement joins TRBV19 to TRBJ2-7; TRBD2 matches at 11 bases. The CDR3 contains 17 residues. J was trimmed by 9 bases and V by 3 bases; bases with no gene match: 16. Germline V gene sequence: CDR1 LNHDA, CDR2 SQIVND (reference sequence). This CDR3 reads CASSISGTSGQGGGQYF. The DNA of the CDR3 is TGTGCCAGTAGTATTTCAGGGACTAGCGGCCAAGGTGGCGGGCAGTACTTC.

The chain combines TRBV4-1 with TRBJ2-1; no clear D gene. The V end was cut by 4 bases, the J end by 7 bases, with 8 bases between. This CDR3 comprises 12 residues. Germline V gene sequence: CDR1 MGHRA, CDR2 YSYEKL. The CDR3 loop reads CASSRYGNEQFF. DNA of the CDR3: TGCGCCAGCAGCCGGTATGGGAATGAGCAGTTCTTC.

As concerns this clonotype: The conserved phenylalanine or tryptophan normally closing the CDR3 is absent here, so this likely arose from a read error. V usage is TRBV7-3 and J usage is TRBJ1-2, with D perhaps TRBD1 (6 bases). The V end was cut by 0 bases, the J end by 6 bases, with 11 bases between. CDR1 and CDR2 (germline): SGHTA, FQGTGA. This CDR3 spans 14 amino acids. This chain's CDR3 is CASSLTAGVDGYTS. In DNA form, the CDR3 reads TGTGCCAGCAGCTTAACTGCAGGGGTGGATGGCTACACCTCC.

V and J are TRBV20-1 and TRBJ1-1; D call uncertain. The CDR3 runs to 12 residues. CDR1 and CDR2 (germline): DFQATT, SNEGSKA (reference sequence). Trimming cost V 3 bases and J 1 base, with 6 bases left between them. In nucleotides, the CDR3 is TGCAGTGCTAGTATCAGGAACACTGAAGCTTTCTTT. Translated: CSASIRNTEAFF.

The rearrangement links TRBV7-9 to TRBJ2-5; 9 bases fit TRBD2. The germline V gene encodes CDR1 SEHNR and CDR2 FQNEAQ (reference sequence). The CDR3 totals 14 residues. V lost 5 bases and J lost 2; bases outside the gene matches: 3. CDR3 DNA: TGTGCCAGCAGCCCGACTAGCGGACAAGAGACCCAGTACTTC. This sequence encodes CASSPTSGQETQYF.

This clonotype was counted between two and nine times. The chain joins TRBV11-3 to TRBJ2-7, with unresolved D. CDR3 length: 14 residues. The V gene's germline CDR1 is SGHNT and CDR2 YENEEA. Trimming shortened V by 1 base and J by 2 bases, and 9 bases separated the two germline ends. This chain's CDR3 is CASSLGPRTYEQYF. In DNA form, the CDR3 reads TGTGCCAGCAGCTTAGGGCCTCGCACCTACGAGCAGTACTTC.

The chain recombines TRBV9 with TRBJ2-3; possibly TRBD2 for D (6 bases). The CDR3 sequence is 13 residues long. V gave up 4 bases and J gave up 4 bases, with 10 bases separating them. Germline V gene data show CDR1 as SGDLS and CDR2 as YYNGEE. The CDR3, as DNA: TGTGCCAGCAGCCCGTGGGGGGCAGATACGCAGTATTTT. This codes for CASSPWGADTQYF.

There are a few counts of this clonotype. V and J are TRBV20-1 and TRBJ1-1; 9 bases align to TRBD1. Germline CDR1 is DFQATT and CDR2 is SNEGSKA (reference sequence). V was clipped by 3 bases and J by 4 bases; unmatched bases: 6. This CDR3 contains 14 residues. The CDR3 nucleotides read TGCAGTGCTAGTTCCCCGACAGGGGGCACTGAAGCTTTCTTT. Residues: CSASSPTGGTEAFF.

This clonotype was detected a few times. The V call is TRBV28, the J call TRBJ2-7, with TRBD1 matching over 8 bases. With V trimmed by 6 bases and J by 4 bases, 5 bases remained unmatched. Germline V gives CDR1 MDHEN, CDR2 SYDVKM. The CDR3 consists of 13 residues. DNA for the CDR3: TGTGCCAGCAGGAACAGGGGGTTTTACGAGCAGTACTTC. Its protein product is CASRNRGFYEQYF.

The chain combines TRBV6-5 with TRBJ1-2; D is ambiguous. Germline-derived CDR1 and CDR2 are MNHEY and SVGAGI. The CDR3 is made up of 13 amino acids. With 7 bases removed from V and 1 base from J, the gap between germline ends came to 10 bases. For the CDR3, the DNA is TGTGCCAGCACTCCGACGGTTAACTATGGCTACACCTTC. Translating gives CASTPTVNYGYTF.

Note on this clonotype: The CDR3 carries no conserved terminal phenylalanine or tryptophan, so it likely arises from a read error. The V call is TRBV9, the J call TRBJ2-1, with a possible D match to TRBD2 (6 bases). The V end was cut by 4 bases, the J end by 7 bases, with 21 bases between. The germline V gene encodes CDR1 SGDLS and CDR2 YYNGEE. CDR3 length: 16 residues. The CDR3 here is CASSSREAKTRNEQFS. For the CDR3, the DNA is TGTGCCAGCAGCTCCAGGGAGGCGAAGACACGGAATGAGCAGTTCTCC.

The rearrangement links TRBV10-3 to TRBJ2-1, with TRBD2 as a possible D gene (5 bases). CDR1 is ENHRY, CDR2 SYGVKD, per germline. The CDR3 runs to 17 residues. The V end lost 10 bases, the J end lost 7 bases, and 29 bases lay between the germline ends. The CDR3 reads CATLGGLGLAPGNEQFF. For the CDR3, the DNA is TGTGCCACCCTAGGCGGGCTAGGTCTAGCTCCGGGGAATGAGCAGTTCTTC.

The gene calls are TRBV6-4 and TRBJ2-2; D not certain. This CDR3 is built from 14 residues. Germline values: CDR1 MRHNA, CDR2 SNTAGT. Trimming pared 5 bases from V and 3 bases from J, leaving 10 bases between. In DNA form, the CDR3 reads TGTGCCAGCAGTTTAGTCGGTCACACCGGGGAGCTGTTTTTT. It is translated as CASSLVGHTGELFF.

This clonotype was seen only a few times. The DNA for the CDR3 is TGCAGCGTCTCAGTGACAGGGAGTTACGAGCAGTACTTC. Translating it yields CSVSVTGSYEQYF. The chain has TRBV29-1 and TRBJ2-7, with TRBD1 matching over 7 bases. The CDR3 totals 13 residues. Germline V CDR1 and CDR2: SQVTM, ANQGSEA. The junction had 9 bases not matched to a gene; V was cut back by 6 bases and J by 4 bases.

The chain carries TRBV10-2 and TRBJ2-7; D is unresolved. Germline V CDR1 and CDR2: WSHSY, SAAADI. Between the trimmed V and J ends, which lost 4 bases and 4 bases, there was a span of 11 bases. This CDR3 comprises 13 residues. CDR3 sequence: CASSATTLYEQYF. The CDR3 DNA follows: TGCGCCAGCAGTGCGACCACTCTTTACGAGCAGTACTTC.

The genes are TRBV6-5 and TRBJ1-1; D unresolved. Trimming pared 2 bases from V and 0 bases from J, leaving 7 bases between. CDR1 and CDR2 (germline): MNHEY, SVGAGI. This CDR3 contains 14 residues. CDR3 sequence (DNA): TGTGCCAGCAGTTACAGCGTACTGAACACTGAAGCTTTCTTT. Amino acids: CASSYSVLNTEAFF.

The CDR3 sequence is CSVEPGQGGSRDTEAFF. CDR3 nucleotides: TGCAGCGTTGAGCCGGGACAGGGGGGAAGTCGGGACACTGAAGCTTTCTTT. The chain employs TRBV29-1 and TRBJ1-1; 11 nucleotides agree with TRBD1. V lost 3 bases, J lost 3 bases, and 12 bases stayed unmatched. CDR1 is SQVTM, CDR2 ANQGSEA, per germline. The CDR3 is 17 amino acids.

This clonotype was seen more than once but under ten times. This rearrangement joins TRBV20-1 to TRBJ2-3; D is undetermined. CDR1 and CDR2 from the germline V gene are DFQATT and SNEGSKA (reference sequence). The CDR3 consists of 13 residues. The ends were cut back, 1 base at V and 6 bases at J, with 11 bases in the middle. As DNA, the CDR3 is TGCAGTGCTAGAGCCCCCGCCAGGGATACGCAGTATTTT. Translation gives CSARAPARDTQYF.

DNA for the CDR3: TGTGCCAGCAGCTTGCCTGGCAGGGCGCTCGCCAACGTCCTGACTTTC. It specifies CASSLPGRALANVLTF. This chain joins TRBV5-6 and TRBJ2-6, with D possibly being TRBD1 (5 bases). Germline V gene sequence: CDR1 SGHDT, CDR2 YYEEEE. The CDR3 has 16 amino acids. Between the trimmed V and J ends, which lost 1 base and 7 bases, there was a span of 15 bases.

This clonotype was observed many times. The rearrangement joins TRBV28 to TRBJ1-6, with D possibly TRBD1 on 6 matching bases. The CDR3 loop spans 16 amino acids. Per the germline V gene, CDR1 is MDHEN and CDR2 is SYDVKM. V was shortened by 6 bases and J by 0 bases, with 12 bases between the two germline ends. CDR3 sequence: CASSGQGSSYNSPLHF. CDR3 bases: TGTGCCAGCAGCGGCCAGGGGAGCTCCTATAATTCACCCCTCCACTTT.

The chain joins TRBV5-1 to TRBJ2-7; TRBD1 might be the D (6 bases). Deletions cut 7 bases from V and 2 bases from J, with 19 bases between. This CDR3 has 15 amino acids. Germline CDR1 SGHRS, CDR2 YFSETQ. The CDR3 loop is CASGRTDFRTYEQYF. The CDR3 DNA is TGCGCCAGCGGACGGACAGATTTCCGAACCTACGAGCAGTACTTC.

The chain links TRBV4-1 to TRBJ2-1; D unresolved. The CDR3 loop spans 16 amino acids. Trimming removed 1 base at V and 7 bases at J, with 17 bases between. CDR1 MGHRA and CDR2 YSYEKL come from the germline V gene. The CDR3 sequence: CASSQGVTSWMNEQFF. The CDR3 DNA sequence: TGCGCCAGCAGCCAAGGCGTGACCAGTTGGATGAATGAGCAGTTCTTC.

This clonotype was counted at least ten times. The J gene is TRBJ2-2, the V gene TRBV5-1; TRBD1 matches 10 bases. V was pared by 6 bases and J by 5 bases, with 10 bases of the junction left unmatched. CDR1 and CDR2 (germline): SGHRS, YFSETQ. The CDR3 is made up of 16 amino acids. CDR3 residues: CASISDRGLQTGELFF. The CDR3, as DNA: TGCGCCAGCATCAGCGACAGGGGGCTTCAGACCGGGGAGCTGTTTTTT.

The table lists this clonotype with a few counts. The chain links TRBV28 to TRBJ1-2; D is perhaps TRBD1 (5 bases). Germline loops: CDR1 MDHEN, CDR2 SYDVKM. The V and J ends lost 8 bases and 5 bases respectively, with 12 bases between them. The CDR3 totals 12 residues. CDR3 in DNA: TGTGCCAGCCGCGAGACAGTTTATGGCTACACCTTC. It codes for CASRETVYGYTF.

The CDR3 loop is CASSHRTGSSETQYF. The CDR3 nucleotides read TGTGCCAGCAGTCACCGGACAGGGAGCTCGGAGACCCAGTACTTC. The chain recombines TRBV28 with TRBJ2-5; 8 bases fit TRBD1. From germline, CDR1 is MDHEN and CDR2 SYDVKM. Trimming cost V 5 bases and J 5 bases; bases outside gene matches: 10. The CDR3 is 15 residues long.

The V and J genes are TRBV6-6 and TRBJ2-7; 9 nucleotides line up with TRBD1. V lost 5 bases and J lost 4; bases outside the gene matches: 6. CDR3 length: 14 amino acids. Per the germline V gene, CDR1 is MNHNY and CDR2 is SVGAGI (reference sequence). The CDR3 here is CASSGRDRVYEQYF. Here the CDR3 DNA reads TGTGCCAGCAGTGGCCGGGACAGGGTTTACGAGCAGTACTTC.